The clone carrying this TCR beta chain has just a few counts. The sample is drawn from a study of blood T cell repertoires in COVID-19. Study details: COVID-19 samples collected from the United States, Italy and Spain covered acute and convalescent phases. PBMCs, B-cell-depleted T cells, or T cells provided the cDNA or gDNA that made up the material.

Per the original data handling: From reference gene primer amplification, estimates of nucleated cell counts were derived. Profiling relied on immunoSEQ multiplex PCR, and the TCRdb table lists in-frame clones only, not all of them. Clonal size and the V and J genes are those of that table, whereas D and trimming came from the DNA. The table records fewer than 200,000 clones, 75% to 95% of them present only once. The CDR3 has 14 residues. Trimming removed 0 bases at V and 4 bases at J, with 13 bases between. Germline CDR1 is GTSNPN and CDR2 is SVGIG (reference sequence). The material sequenced was peripheral blood. The J gene is TRBJ2-7, the V gene TRBV30; no definite D call. This receptor was obtained from a man aged 45-60 years with acute or convalescent COVID-19. CDR3 nucleotide sequence: TGTGCCTGGAGTGTTTTCCTGGCAGGATACGAGCAGTACTTC. As protein: CAWSVFLAGYEQYF.